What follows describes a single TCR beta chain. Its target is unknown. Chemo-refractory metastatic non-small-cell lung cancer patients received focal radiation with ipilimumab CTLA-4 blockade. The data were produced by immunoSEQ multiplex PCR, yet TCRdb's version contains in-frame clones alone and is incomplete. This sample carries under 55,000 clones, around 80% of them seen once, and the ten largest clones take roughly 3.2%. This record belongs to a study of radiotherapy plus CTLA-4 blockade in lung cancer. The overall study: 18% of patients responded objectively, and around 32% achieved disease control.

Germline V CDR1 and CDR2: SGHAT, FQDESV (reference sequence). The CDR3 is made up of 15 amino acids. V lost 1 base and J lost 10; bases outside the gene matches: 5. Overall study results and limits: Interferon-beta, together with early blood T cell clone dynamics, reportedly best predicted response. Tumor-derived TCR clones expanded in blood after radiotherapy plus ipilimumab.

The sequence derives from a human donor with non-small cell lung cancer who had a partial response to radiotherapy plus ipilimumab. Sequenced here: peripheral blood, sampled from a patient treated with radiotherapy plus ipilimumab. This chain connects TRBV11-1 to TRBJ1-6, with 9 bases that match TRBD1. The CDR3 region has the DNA TGTGCCAGCAGCTTAGGGGACAGGGTGAAGTCACCCCTCCACTTT. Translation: CASSLGDRVKSPLHF.